A single sample gave rise to the 23 T cell receptor beta chains below, sequenced in a study of cytomegalovirus exposure and HLA in healthy donors (dated by TCRdb to 2016 to 2017). The library was built by means of the immunoSEQ multiplex PCR assay. The multiplex PCR relied on a mix of 60 forward primers for TCR Vbeta segments and 13 reverse primers for TCR Jbeta segments. What TCRdb holds here is the immuneACCESS table cut down to in-frame rearrangements. Part of the clones is not present; checked against another copy, under half of the missing clones reflect an unresolved V gene, and the others are unexplained. The sample includes roughly 150,000 clones, with around 78% observed a single time. The top ten hold roughly 1.6% of the sample. The specimen sequenced was PBMCs. All receptors come from a man aged 35-49 years in good health and CMV-seronegative.

CDR3 DNA: TGCGCCAGCAGCCCCGATCAGCCCCAGCATTTT. Translation gives CASSPDQPQHF. The chain links TRBV5-1 to TRBJ1-5; D gene unclear. Germline V lookup: CDR1 SGHRS, CDR2 YFSETQ. This CDR3 contains 11 residues. The ends were cut back, 4 bases at V and 5 bases at J, with 4 bases in the middle.

The chain combines TRBV28 with TRBJ2-1; 11 nucleotides align to TRBD1. There are 15 residues in the CDR3. In germline, CDR1 is MDHEN, CDR2 SYDVKM. The V segment lost 1 base and the J segment 7 bases; nucleotides outside the gene matches: 3. CDR3 sequence reads: CASSLLDRGQNEQFF. The CDR3, as DNA: TGTGCCAGCAGTTTATTGGACAGGGGGCAGAATGAGCAGTTCTTC.

The CDR3 DNA reads as TGTGCCAGCAGCGAAACTAGCGGGAGTAGAGATACGCAGTATTTT. This sequence encodes CASSETSGSRDTQYF. The chain employs TRBV5-4 and TRBJ2-3, with 11 bases aligning to TRBD2. Looked up from germline, CDR1 is SGHNT and CDR2 is YYREEE (reference sequence). V was clipped by 4 bases and J by 5 bases; unmatched bases: 6. CDR3 length equals 15 residues.

The genes are TRBV19 and TRBJ2-1, with D possibly matching TRBD2 (5 bases). The germline V gene has CDR1 LNHDA and CDR2 SQIVND (reference sequence). The ends were cut back, 7 bases at V and 3 bases at J, with 13 bases in the middle. The CDR3 totals 14 residues. The CDR3, as DNA: TGTGCCAGTAATCCGGACGGGATCTACAATGAGCAGTTCTTC. Amino acid sequence: CASNPDGIYNEQFF. The full variable domain, rest sourced from reference TRBV19 and TRBJ2-1, is DGGITQSPKYLFRKEGQNVTLSCEQNLNHDAMYWYRQDPGQGLRLIYYSQIVNDFQKGDIAEGYSVSREKKESFPLTVTSAQKNPTAFYLCASNPDGIYNEQFFGPGTRLTVL.

This clone appeared once. The rearrangement joins TRBV2 to TRBJ1-2, with 8 nucleotides matching TRBD1. After removal of 6 bases from V and 4 bases from J, the junction contained 7 bases not matched to a gene. CDR3 size: 14 residues. The germline V gene has CDR1 SNHLY and CDR2 FYNNEI. The CDR3 bases are TGTGCCAGCAGCCGAGGACAGGGTTCCTATGGCTACACCTTC. It is translated as CASSRGQGSYGYTF. The whole variable domain, remainder taken from reference TRBV2 and TRBJ1-2, is EPEVTQTPSHQVTQMGQEVILRCVPISNHLYFYWYRQILGQKVEFLVSFYNNEISEKSEIFDDQFSVERPDGSNFTLKIRSTKLEDSAMYFCASSRGQGSYGYTFGSGTRLTVV.

The chain is built from TRBV18 and TRBJ2-7, with D possibly being TRBD2 (5 bases). CDR1 and CDR2 (germline): KGHSH, LQKENI. The CDR3 has 11 residues. V was shortened by 2 bases and J by 6 bases, with 5 bases between the two germline ends. The CDR3: CASSPTSEQYV. The DNA for the CDR3 is TGTGCCAGCTCACCAACTAGCGAGCAGTACGTC.

The J gene is TRBJ2-3, the V gene TRBV7-3; 8 nucleotides align to TRBD1. Germline V gene sequence: CDR1 SGHTA, CDR2 FQGTGA. This CDR3 has 14 residues. J was trimmed by 4 bases and V by 4 bases; bases with no gene match: 4. The CDR3 DNA sequence: TGTGCCAGCAGCTACGGGACAGGACCAGATACGCAGTATTTT. This codes for CASSYGTGPDTQYF.

This chain uses TRBV14 with TRBJ2-2; 9 positions agree with TRBD2. Per the germline V gene, CDR1 is SGHDN and CDR2 is FVKESK. V was pared by 1 base and J by 6 bases, with 6 bases of the junction left unmatched. The CDR3 runs 16 residues. The CDR3 loop reads CASSQVRSGRPGELFF. The DNA of the CDR3 is TGTGCCAGCAGCCAAGTAAGAAGCGGGAGGCCCGGGGAGCTGTTTTTT. The whole variable domain, remainder taken from reference TRBV14 and TRBJ2-2, is EAGVTQFPSHSVIEKGQTVTLRCDPISGHDNLYWYRRVMGKEIKFLLHFVKESKQDESGMPNNRFLAERTGGTYSTLKVQPAELEDSGVYFCASSQVRSGRPGELFFGEGSRLTVL.

This chain connects TRBV5-1 to TRBJ2-5; 8 bases map to TRBD2. The J call may be incorrect, as the DNA end agrees better with TRBJ2-7. Per germline, CDR1 SGHRS and CDR2 YFSETQ. The CDR3 runs to 15 residues. The CDR3 reads CASRWDGLAIYEQYF. In nucleotides, the CDR3 is TGCGCCAGCAGGTGGGATGGACTAGCAATCTACGAGCAGTACTTC.

This chain connects TRBV9 to TRBJ2-2; D gene ambiguous. The CDR3 has 16 amino acids. V shed 7 bases and J shed 1 base, with 17 bases lying between them. CDR1 is SGDLS, CDR2 YYNGEE, per germline. The CDR3 loop is CASGVLDELNTGELFF. In DNA, the CDR3 is TGTGCCAGCGGAGTCCTAGACGAACTGAACACCGGGGAGCTGTTTTTT.

J is TRBJ2-3 and V is TRBV11-3; D gene uncertain. The V end was cut by 8 bases, the J end by 6 bases, with 12 bases between. Germline loops: CDR1 SGHNT, CDR2 YENEEA. The CDR3 covers 12 residues. The CDR3 coding sequence is TGTGCCAGCGGAGATTTCGGTGATACGCAGTATTTT. It encodes CASGDFGDTQYF.

This chain uses TRBV5-6 with TRBJ2-2; no reliable D call. CDR1 is SGHDT, CDR2 YYEEEE, per germline. V was trimmed by 0 bases and J by 3 bases, leaving 9 bases between them. The CDR3 has 15 residues. CDR3 nucleotides: TGTGCCAGCAGCTTGGACGTACTCTACACCGGGGAGCTGTTTTTT. As protein: CASSLDVLYTGELFF.

The CDR3 DNA follows: TGTGCCAGCAGTTACTGGACAGGGAAGAATCAGCCCCAGCATTTT. Its protein is CASSYWTGKNQPQHF. V gene TRBV2 combines with J gene TRBJ1-5; 8 bases fit TRBD1. V shed 5 bases, J shed 4 bases, and the junction held 7 bases outside the gene matches. Germline assignment: CDR1 SNHLY and CDR2 FYNNEI. CDR3 length: 15 residues.

Notes on this clone: Other nucleotide sequences from this sample produce the same CDR3. The chain couples TRBV5-1 to TRBJ1-5; no clear D gene. V lost 4 bases and J 2 bases, leaving 10 bases between the germline ends. The CDR3 covers 14 residues. In germline, CDR1 is SGHRS, CDR2 YFSETQ. CDR3 amino acids: CASSTDGGNQPQHF. For the CDR3, the DNA is TGCGCCAGCAGCACCGACGGGGGCAATCAGCCCCAGCATTTT.

Details on this clone: Within the sample, other DNA sequences also encode this same CDR3. The chain employs TRBV6-1 and TRBJ1-5; 10 bases are a match to TRBD1. The V gene's germline CDR1 is MNHNS and CDR2 SASEGT. The CDR3 spans 15 residues. The V and J ends lost 6 bases and 3 bases, in that order; junction bases with no gene match: 5. The CDR3 sequence: CASSAGTGDNQPQHF. CDR3 sequence (DNA): TGTGCCAGCAGCGCCGGGACAGGGGACAATCAGCCCCAGCATTTT.

The chain employs TRBV28 and TRBJ2-7, with TRBD1 identical over 9 bases. The CDR3 is 15 amino acids. Trimming removed 5 bases from V and 1 base from J; junction bases left unmatched: 6. Looked up from germline, CDR1 is MDHEN and CDR2 is SYDVKM. The CDR3 sequence is CASSPAGTGSYEQYF. The CDR3 DNA sequence: TGTGCCAGCAGTCCAGCCGGGACAGGGTCCTACGAGCAGTACTTC.

This clone was counted a few times. The chain recombines TRBV5-6 with TRBJ2-4, with D possibly being TRBD2 (6 bases). Trimming removed 3 bases from V and 9 bases from J, with 19 bases in between. This CDR3 is 15 amino acids long. Per germline, CDR1 SGHDT and CDR2 YYEEEE. The CDR3 nucleotides read TGTGCCAGCAGCTACCGGGACTGGTGGGGAGGCATTCAGTACTTC. Encoded protein: CASSYRDWWGGIQYF.

The V call is TRBV21-1, the J call TRBJ2-6; TRBD1 is the table's D call, not checked against the DNA. TRBV21-1 represents a pseudogene. The length of the CDR3 is 21 residues. The CDR3 protein is CASSTLKGKGTGGSGANVLTF. For the CDR3, the DNA is TGTGCCAGCAGCACGCTAAAAGGGAAAGGGACAGGGGGCAGTGGGGCCAACGTCCTGACTTTC.

The chain joins TRBV28 to TRBJ2-7, with D perhaps TRBD1 (7 bases). The germline gives CDR1 MDHEN, CDR2 SYDVKM. This CDR3 comprises 15 residues. The V end was cut by 6 bases, the J end by 3 bases, with 18 bases between. The CDR3 coding sequence is TGTGCCAGCAGACCCGCCGGGACAGCGGGCTACGAGCAGTACTTC. It translates to CASRPAGTAGYEQYF.

The chain combines TRBV2 with TRBJ1-6; D is perhaps TRBD1 (5 bases). Trimming left V 8 bases short and J 8 bases short, with 7 bases between. CDR3 length: 11 amino acids. The V gene's germline CDR1 is SNHLY and CDR2 FYNNEI. The CDR3, as DNA: TGTGCCAGCCTAGGGGATTCACCCCTCCACTTT. This codes for CASLGDSPLHF.

This chain uses TRBV21-1 with TRBJ2-7; the table assigns TRBD1, which was not confirmed against the DNA. TRBV21-1 is a recognized pseudogene. The CDR3 runs 11 residues. This CDR3 reads CASRGQDEQYV. The DNA of the CDR3 is TGTGCCAGCCGGGGACAGGACGAGCAGTACGTC.

The chain links TRBV19 to TRBJ1-5; TRBD1 agrees at 9 bases. Unmatched junction bases numbered 17, after V lost 11 bases and J lost 0 bases. The CDR3 extends over 18 amino acids. Germline values: CDR1 LNHDA, CDR2 SQIVND (reference sequence). In nucleotides, the CDR3 is TGTGCCCTTCCCCAGGACAGGGGACACATTAATAGCAATCAGCCCCAGCATTTT. Amino acid sequence: CALPQDRGHINSNQPQHF.

This sequence joins TRBV7-9 and TRBJ2-3; D may be TRBD2 (6 bases). V shed 5 bases and J shed 2 bases, with 17 bases lying between them. CDR1 and CDR2 (germline): SEHNR, FQNEAQ (reference sequence). The CDR3 loop spans 16 amino acids. The CDR3: CASSQTEGLLTDTQYF. CDR3 bases: TGTGCCAGCAGCCAAACGGAGGGCCTGCTCACAGATACGCAGTATTTT. The complete variable domain, with remaining parts taken from reference TRBV7-9 and TRBJ2-3, reads DTGVSQNPRHKITKRGQNVTFRCDPISEHNRLYWYRQTLGQGPEFLTYFQNEAQLEKSRLLSDRFSAERPKGSFSTLEIQRTEQGDSAMYLCASSQTEGLLTDTQYFGPGTRLTVL.